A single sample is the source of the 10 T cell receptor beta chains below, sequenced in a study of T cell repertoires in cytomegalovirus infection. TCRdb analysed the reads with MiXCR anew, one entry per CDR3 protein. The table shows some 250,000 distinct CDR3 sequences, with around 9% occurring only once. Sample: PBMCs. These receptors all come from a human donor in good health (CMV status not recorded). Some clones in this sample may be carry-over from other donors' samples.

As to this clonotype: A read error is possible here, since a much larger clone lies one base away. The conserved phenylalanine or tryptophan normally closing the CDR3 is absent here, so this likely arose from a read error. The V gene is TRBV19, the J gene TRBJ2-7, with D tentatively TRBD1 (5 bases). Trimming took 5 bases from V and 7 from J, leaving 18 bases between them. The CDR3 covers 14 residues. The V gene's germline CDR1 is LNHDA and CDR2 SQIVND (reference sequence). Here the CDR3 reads CASSPLGQSAEQYS. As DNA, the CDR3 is TGTGCCAGTAGTCCCCTCGGACAATCGGCGGAGCAGTACTCC.

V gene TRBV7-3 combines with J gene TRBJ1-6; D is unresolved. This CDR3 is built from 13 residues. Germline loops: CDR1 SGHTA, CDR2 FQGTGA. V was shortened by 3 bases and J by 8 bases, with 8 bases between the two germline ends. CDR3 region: CASSFRMDSPLHF. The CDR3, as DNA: TGTGCCAGCAGCTTTCGGATGGATTCACCCCTCCACTTT.

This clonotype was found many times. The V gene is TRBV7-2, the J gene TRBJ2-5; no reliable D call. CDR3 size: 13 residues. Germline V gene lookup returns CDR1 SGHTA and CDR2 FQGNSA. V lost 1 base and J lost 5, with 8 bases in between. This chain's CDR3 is CASSLEYGETQYF. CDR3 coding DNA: TGTGCCAGCAGCTTAGAATACGGCGAGACCCAGTACTTC. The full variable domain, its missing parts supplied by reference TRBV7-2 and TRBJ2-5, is GAGVSQSPSNKVTEKGKDVELRCDPISGHTALYWYRQSLGQGLEFLIYFQGNSAPDKSGLPSDRFSAERTGGSVSTLTIQRTQQEDSAVYLCASSLEYGETQYFGPGTRLLVL.

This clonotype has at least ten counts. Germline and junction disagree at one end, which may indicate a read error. The chain's CDR3 is CASSLSFDTEAFF. The CDR3 DNA reads TGCGCCAGCAGCTTGAGTTTTGACACCGAAGCTTTCTTT. V is TRBV5-1 and J is TRBJ1-1; no clear D. CDR3 length: 13 residues. Germline V gene data show CDR1 as SGHRS and CDR2 as YFSETQ.

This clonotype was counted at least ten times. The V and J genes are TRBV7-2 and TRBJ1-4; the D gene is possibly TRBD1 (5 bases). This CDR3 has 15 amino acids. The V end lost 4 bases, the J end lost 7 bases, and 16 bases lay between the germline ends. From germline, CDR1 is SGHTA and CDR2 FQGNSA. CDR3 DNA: TGTGCCAGCAGCTCACAGCTGGGGCAGGCTGAAAAACTGTTTTTT. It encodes CASSSQLGQAEKLFF.

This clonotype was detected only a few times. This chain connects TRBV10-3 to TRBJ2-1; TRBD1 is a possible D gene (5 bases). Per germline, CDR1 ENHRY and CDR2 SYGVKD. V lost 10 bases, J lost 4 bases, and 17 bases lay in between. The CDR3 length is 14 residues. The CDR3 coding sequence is TGTGCCACCACATCACAGGTTCCATACAATGAGCAGTTCTTC. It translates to CATTSQVPYNEQFF.

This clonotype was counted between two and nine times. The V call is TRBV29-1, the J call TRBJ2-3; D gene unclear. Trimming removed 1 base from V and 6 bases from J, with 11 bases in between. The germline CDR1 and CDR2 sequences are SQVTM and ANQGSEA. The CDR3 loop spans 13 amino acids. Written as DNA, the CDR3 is TGCAGCGTTGAAGTAAAAGCCCGTGATACGCAGTATTTT. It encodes CSVEVKARDTQYF.

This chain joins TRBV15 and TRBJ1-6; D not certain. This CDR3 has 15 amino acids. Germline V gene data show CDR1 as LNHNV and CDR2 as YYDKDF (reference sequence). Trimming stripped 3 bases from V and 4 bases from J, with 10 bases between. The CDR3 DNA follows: TGTGCCACCAGCAGTGGGCCCGCGTATAATTCACCCCTCCACTTT. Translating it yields CATSSGPAYNSPLHF.

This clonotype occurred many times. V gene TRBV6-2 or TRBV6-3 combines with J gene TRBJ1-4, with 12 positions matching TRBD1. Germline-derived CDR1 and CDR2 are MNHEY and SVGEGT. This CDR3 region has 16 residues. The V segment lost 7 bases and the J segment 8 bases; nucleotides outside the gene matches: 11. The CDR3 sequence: CASTNPSGTGGEKLFF. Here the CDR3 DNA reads TGTGCCAGCACTAACCCGTCCGGGACAGGGGGCGAAAAACTGTTTTTT.

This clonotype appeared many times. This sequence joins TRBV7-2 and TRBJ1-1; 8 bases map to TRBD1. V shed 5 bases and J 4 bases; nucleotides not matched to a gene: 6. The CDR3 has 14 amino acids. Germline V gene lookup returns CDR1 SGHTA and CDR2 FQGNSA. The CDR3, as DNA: TGTGCCAGCAGCAATCCGGGACAGGTCACTGAAGCTTTCTTT. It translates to CASSNPGQVTEAFF.